The clone carrying this TCR beta chain was observed a few times. Its antigen is currently unknown. This CDR3 has 15 residues. The trim removed 1 base at V and 6 bases at J, leaving 8 bases unmatched. Looked up from germline, CDR1 is LNHDA and CDR2 is SQIVND (reference sequence). This sample stems from a study of cytomegalovirus exposure and HLA in healthy donors. Whole-study findings and limits: Links to common viral pathogens appeared, in a later analysis, for several of the most significant clusters. V- and J-gene trimming of TCR beta was linked (in a later analysis) to a missense DCLRE1C variant.

The study ran its PCR with 60 Vbeta and 13 Jbeta primers. The table came from immunoSEQ multiplex PCR; TCRdb's copy has only in-frame clones and leaves some out. Of under 250,000 clones in the sample, 70% to 80% are singletons; the top ten hold 3% to 4%. Sequenced input: PBMCs. The genes are TRBV19 and TRBJ1-1; 7 positions match TRBD1. This clonotype originated in a male donor in good health and CMV-seronegative. The CDR3 DNA reads TGTGCCAGTAGTATAGCCCCAGGGGGTGGAGCTGAAGCTTTCTTT. Translating gives CASSIAPGGGAEAFF.